The next 9 T cell receptor beta chains were all read from a single sample in a study of response to subunit inactivated influenza vaccine (dated by TCRdb to 2017 to 2018). Receptor amplification or capture employed RT-PCR. Sequenced on an Illumina HiSeq 2500. TCRdb ran its own pipeline on the public reads, namely fastp trimming at Q25 and MiXCR clone calling, and kept in-frame beta chains. Each CDR3 protein gets just one entry, which takes the most common genes and DNA from the rows behind it. Recorded for this sample are 500,000 to 600,000 distinct CDR3 sequences; 7.6% of them occurred a single time. The ten largest clones capture 10% to 15% of the sample. The specimen comprised PBMCs from blood, sampled roughly 24 months after vaccination. The receptors here all came from a man between 50 and 75 years old who received an inactivated influenza vaccine. Donor details come from another sample of the same person, matched by shared clones.

This clonotype was counted a few times. This chain connects TRBV4-3 to TRBJ2-5; 9 nucleotides align to TRBD2. Germline trimming cut 0 bases from V and 5 bases from J; bases unmatched to any gene: 19. There are 20 residues in the CDR3. Germline V gene sequence: CDR1 LGHNA, CDR2 YSLEER. This CDR3 is CASSQDFFREAGGLGETQYF. CDR3 coding DNA: TGCGCCAGCAGCCAAGACTTTTTTAGAGAAGCGGGGGGCCTTGGGGAGACCCAGTACTTC.

This clonotype was picked up many times. The gene calls are TRBV5-1 and TRBJ1-2; no clear D. The CDR3 has 12 amino acids. Trimming shortened V by 4 bases and J by 7 bases, and 11 bases separated the two germline ends. CDR1 is SGHRS and CDR2 is YFSETQ in the germline V gene. The CDR3 here is CASSPNESGYTF. The CDR3 DNA is TGCGCCAGCAGCCCAAATGAAAGTGGCTACACCTTC. The whole variable domain, remainder taken from reference TRBV5-1 and TRBJ1-2, is KAGVTQTPRYLIKTRGQQVTLSCSPISGHRSVSWYQQTPGQGLQFLFEYFSETQRNKGNFPGRFSGRQFSNSRSEMNVSTLELGDSALYLCASSPNESGYTFGSGTRLTVV.

CDR3 in DNA: TGTGCCAGCAGTTTCGCGTTGTCAACTAATGAAAAACTGTTTTTT. Translated, it gives CASSFALSTNEKLFF. The chain recombines TRBV12-3 or TRBV12-4 with TRBJ1-4; D is unresolved. Trimming pared 3 bases from V and 0 bases from J, leaving 8 bases between. The CDR3 extends over 15 amino acids.

This clonotype has at least ten counts. The chain links TRBV2 to TRBJ1-4; 7 bases are shared with TRBD1. There are 15 residues in the CDR3. CDR1 and CDR2 (germline): SNHLY, FYNNEI. The V and J ends lost 6 bases and 0 bases, in that order; junction bases with no gene match: 4. The CDR3: CASRSRGTTNEKLFF. The DNA for the CDR3 is TGTGCCAGCAGGAGCAGGGGGACAACTAATGAAAAACTGTTTTTT.

The chain is built from TRBV20-1 and TRBJ1-4; D call uncertain. In germline, CDR1 is DFQATT, CDR2 SNEGSKA (reference sequence). The V and J ends lost 4 bases and 2 bases respectively, with 14 bases between them. This CDR3 region has 15 residues. The CDR3 coding sequence is TGCAGTGCTAAAACTTTATACGGCACTAATGAAAAACTGTTTTTT. Translating gives CSAKTLYGTNEKLFF.

This chain links TRBV28 with TRBJ2-4, with a possible D match to TRBD2 (6 bases). CDR1 and CDR2 from the germline V gene are MDHEN and SYDVKM. This CDR3 region has 13 residues. V lost 10 bases to trimming and J lost 9 bases, with 19 bases between them. The CDR3 DNA reads TGTGCCACCATCAATGCGGGGTTTGCCATTCAGTACTTC. Translation: CATINAGFAIQYF.

In this sample, this clonotype turned up many times. The chain is built from TRBV11-1 and TRBJ2-4; 7 nucleotides match TRBD1. CDR3 length equals 19 residues. Trimming took 1 base from V and 1 from J; bases not matched to a gene: 13. The germline V gene encodes CDR1 SGHAT and CDR2 FQDESV (reference sequence). As DNA, the CDR3 is TGTGCCAGCAGCTTAGGGTCCGGGACAGTTCCTCTGGCCAAAAACATTCAGTACTTC. As protein: CASSLGSGTVPLAKNIQYF. Using reference TRBV11-1 and TRBJ2-4 for the parts outside the CDR3, the full variable domain is EAEVAQSPRYKITEKSQAVAFWCDPISGHATLYWYRQILGQGPELLVQFQDESVVDDSQLPKDRFSAERLKGVDSTLKIQPAELGDSAMYLCASSLGSGTVPLAKNIQYFGAGTRLSVL.

The V and J genes are TRBV12-3 or TRBV12-4 and TRBJ2-5, with D perhaps TRBD1 (5 bases). The germline V and J ends were trimmed by 5 bases and 4 bases, with 8 bases remaining between them. CDR3 size: 12 residues. CDR3 residues: CASSTTAETQYF. CDR3 coding DNA: TGTGCCAGCAGTACGACAGCAGAGACCCAGTACTTC.

This chain connects TRBV4-3 to TRBJ1-3; no reliable D call. V gave up 0 bases and J gave up 0 bases, with 12 bases separating them. CDR3 length: 17 amino acids. The germline CDR1 and CDR2 sequences are LGHNA and YSLEER. CDR3 in amino acids: CASSQDLAGASGNTIYF. Written as DNA, the CDR3 is TGCGCCAGCAGCCAAGATCTGGCGGGAGCCTCTGGAAACACCATATATTTT.